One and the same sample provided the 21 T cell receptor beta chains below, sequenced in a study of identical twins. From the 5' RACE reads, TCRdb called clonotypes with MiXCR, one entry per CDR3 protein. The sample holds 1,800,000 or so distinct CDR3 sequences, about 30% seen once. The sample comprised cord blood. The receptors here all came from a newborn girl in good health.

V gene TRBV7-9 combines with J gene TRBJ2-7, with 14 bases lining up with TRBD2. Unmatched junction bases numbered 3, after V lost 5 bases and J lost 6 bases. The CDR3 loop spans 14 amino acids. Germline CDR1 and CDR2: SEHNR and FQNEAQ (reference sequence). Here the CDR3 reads CASSPGLAGAEQYF. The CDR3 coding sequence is TGTGCCAGCAGCCCGGGACTAGCGGGAGCCGAGCAGTACTTC. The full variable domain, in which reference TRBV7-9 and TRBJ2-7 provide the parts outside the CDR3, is DTGVSQNPRHKITKRGQNVTFRCDPISEHNRLYWYRQTLGQGPEFLTYFQNEAQLEKSRLLSDRFSAERPKGSFSTLEIQRTEQGDSAMYLCASSPGLAGAEQYFGPGTRLTVT.

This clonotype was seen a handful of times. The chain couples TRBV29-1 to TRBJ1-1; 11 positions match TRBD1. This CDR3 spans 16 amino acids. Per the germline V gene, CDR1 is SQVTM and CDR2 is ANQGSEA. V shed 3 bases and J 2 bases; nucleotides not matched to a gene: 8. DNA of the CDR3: TGCAGCGTTGAGGACAGGGGGCGATACCTAAACACTGAAGCTTTCTTT. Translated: CSVEDRGRYLNTEAFF.

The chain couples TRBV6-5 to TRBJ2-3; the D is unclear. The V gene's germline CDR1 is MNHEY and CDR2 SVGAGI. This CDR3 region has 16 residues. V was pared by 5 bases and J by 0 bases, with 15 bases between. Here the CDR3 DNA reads TGTGCCAGCAGTCCAGGTTGGACGACTAGCACAGATACGCAGTATTTT. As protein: CASSPGWTTSTDTQYF.

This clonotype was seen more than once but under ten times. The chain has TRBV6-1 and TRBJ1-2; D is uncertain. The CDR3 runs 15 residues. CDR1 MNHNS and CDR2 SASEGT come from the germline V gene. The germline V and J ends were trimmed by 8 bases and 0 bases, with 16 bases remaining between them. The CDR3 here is CASAPLHLSNYGYTF. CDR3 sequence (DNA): TGTGCCAGCGCGCCACTCCATCTCTCTAACTATGGCTACACCTTC.

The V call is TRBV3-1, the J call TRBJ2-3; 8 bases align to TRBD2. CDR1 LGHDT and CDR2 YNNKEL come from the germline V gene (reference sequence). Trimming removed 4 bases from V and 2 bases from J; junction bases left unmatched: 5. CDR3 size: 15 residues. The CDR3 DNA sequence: TGTGCCAGCAGCCCCTCGGGGGGGGTCACAGATACGCAGTATTTT. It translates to CASSPSGGVTDTQYF.

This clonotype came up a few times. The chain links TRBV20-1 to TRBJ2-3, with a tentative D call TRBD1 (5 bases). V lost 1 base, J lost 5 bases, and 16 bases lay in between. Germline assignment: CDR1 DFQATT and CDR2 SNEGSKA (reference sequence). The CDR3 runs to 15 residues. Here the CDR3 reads CSARGTPLGGDTQYF. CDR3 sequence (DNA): TGCAGTGCTAGAGGGACACCTTTAGGCGGAGATACGCAGTATTTT.

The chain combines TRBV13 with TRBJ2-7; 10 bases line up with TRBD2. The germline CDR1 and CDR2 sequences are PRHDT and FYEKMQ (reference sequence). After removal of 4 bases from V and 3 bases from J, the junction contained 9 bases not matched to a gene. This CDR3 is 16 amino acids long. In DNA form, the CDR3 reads TGTGCCAGCAGCTCCCGTTCTAGCGGGGGACTCTACGAGCAGTACTTC. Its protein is CASSSRSSGGLYEQYF.

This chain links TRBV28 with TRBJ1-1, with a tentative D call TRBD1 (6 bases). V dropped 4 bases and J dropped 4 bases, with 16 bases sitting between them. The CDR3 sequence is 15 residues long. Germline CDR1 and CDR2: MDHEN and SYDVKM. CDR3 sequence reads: CASSSLPGAATEAFF. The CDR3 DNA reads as TGTGCCAGCAGTTCTCTACCGGGGGCCGCCACTGAAGCTTTCTTT. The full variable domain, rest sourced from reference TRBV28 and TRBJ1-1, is DVKVTQSSRYLVKRTGEKVFLECVQDMDHENMFWYRQDPGLGLRLIYFSYDVKMKEKGDIPEGYSVSREKKERFSLILESASTNQTSMYLCASSSLPGAATEAFFGQGTRLTVV.

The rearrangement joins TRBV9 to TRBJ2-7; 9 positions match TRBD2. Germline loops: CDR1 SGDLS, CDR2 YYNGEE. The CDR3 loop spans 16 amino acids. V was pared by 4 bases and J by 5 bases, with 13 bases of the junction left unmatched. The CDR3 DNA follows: TGTGCCAGCAGCCCGCGGCGACTAGCGGACGTCAACGAGCAGTACTTC. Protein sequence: CASSPRRLADVNEQYF.

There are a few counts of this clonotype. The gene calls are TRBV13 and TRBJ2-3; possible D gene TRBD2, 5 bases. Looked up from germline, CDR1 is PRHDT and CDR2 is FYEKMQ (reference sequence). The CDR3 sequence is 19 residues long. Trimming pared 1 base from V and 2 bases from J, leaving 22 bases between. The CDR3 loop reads CASSLELVGGPYATDTQYF. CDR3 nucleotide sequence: TGTGCCAGCAGCTTAGAGCTAGTCGGAGGACCCTATGCCACAGATACGCAGTATTTT.

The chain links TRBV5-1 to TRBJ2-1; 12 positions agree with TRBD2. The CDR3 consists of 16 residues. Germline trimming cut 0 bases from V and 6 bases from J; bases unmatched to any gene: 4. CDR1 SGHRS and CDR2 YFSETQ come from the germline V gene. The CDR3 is CASSLESSGRGNEQFF. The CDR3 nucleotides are TGCGCCAGCAGCTTGGAGTCTAGCGGGAGGGGCAATGAGCAGTTCTTC.

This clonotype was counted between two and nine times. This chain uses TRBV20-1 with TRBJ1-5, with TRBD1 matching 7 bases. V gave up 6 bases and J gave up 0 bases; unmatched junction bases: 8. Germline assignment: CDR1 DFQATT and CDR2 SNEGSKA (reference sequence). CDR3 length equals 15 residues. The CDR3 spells CSATWTGYSNQPQHF. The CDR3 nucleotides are TGCAGTGCGACCTGGACAGGCTATAGCAATCAGCCCCAGCATTTT.

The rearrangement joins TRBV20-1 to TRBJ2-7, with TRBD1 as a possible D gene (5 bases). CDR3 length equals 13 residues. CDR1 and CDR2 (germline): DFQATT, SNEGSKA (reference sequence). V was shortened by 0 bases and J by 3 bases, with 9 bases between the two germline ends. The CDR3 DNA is TGCAGTGCTAGAGATTTCAGGGACTACGAGCAGTACTTC. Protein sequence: CSARDFRDYEQYF.

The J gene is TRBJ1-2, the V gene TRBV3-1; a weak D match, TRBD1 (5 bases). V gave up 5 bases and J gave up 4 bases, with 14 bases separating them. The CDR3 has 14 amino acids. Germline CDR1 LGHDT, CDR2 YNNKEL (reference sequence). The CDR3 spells CASSYRDGVYGYTF. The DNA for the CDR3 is TGTGCCAGCAGCTACCGGGACGGGGTCTATGGCTACACCTTC. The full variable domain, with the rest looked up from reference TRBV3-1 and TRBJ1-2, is DTAVSQTPKYLVTQMGNDKSIKCEQNLGHDTMYWYKQDSKKFLKIMFSYNNKELIINETVPNRFSPKSPDKAHLNLHINSLELGDSAVYFCASSYRDGVYGYTFGSGTRLTVV.

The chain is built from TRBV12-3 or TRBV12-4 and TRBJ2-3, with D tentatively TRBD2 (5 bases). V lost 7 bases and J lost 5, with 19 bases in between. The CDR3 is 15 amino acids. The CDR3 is CASKILGREQDTQYF. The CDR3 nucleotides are TGTGCCAGCAAAATTTTGGGAAGGGAGCAAGATACGCAGTATTTT.

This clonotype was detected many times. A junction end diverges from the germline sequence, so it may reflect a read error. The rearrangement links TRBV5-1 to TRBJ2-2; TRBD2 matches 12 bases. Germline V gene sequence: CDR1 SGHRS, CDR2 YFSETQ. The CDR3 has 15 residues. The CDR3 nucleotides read TGTGCCAGCAGCTTACTAGCGGGAGGCACCGGGGAGCTGTTTTTT. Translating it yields CASSLLAGGTGELFF.

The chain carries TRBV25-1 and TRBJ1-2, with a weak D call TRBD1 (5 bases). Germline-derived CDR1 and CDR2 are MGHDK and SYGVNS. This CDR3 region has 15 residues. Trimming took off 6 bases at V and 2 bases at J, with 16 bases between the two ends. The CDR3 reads CASSLGGAENYGYTF. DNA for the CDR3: TGTGCCAGCAGCCTTGGAGGGGCTGAAAACTATGGCTACACCTTC.

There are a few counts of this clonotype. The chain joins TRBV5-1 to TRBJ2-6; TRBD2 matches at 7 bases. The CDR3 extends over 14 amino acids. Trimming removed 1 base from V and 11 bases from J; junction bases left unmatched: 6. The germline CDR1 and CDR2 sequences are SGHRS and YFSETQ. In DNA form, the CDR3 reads TGCGCCAGCAGCTTGTGGGGGGGAGGAGACGTCCTGACTTTC. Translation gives CASSLWGGGDVLTF.

The CDR3 region is CSASPSGNNEQFF. Here the CDR3 DNA reads TGCAGTGCTAGCCCTAGCGGGAACAATGAGCAGTTCTTC. J is TRBJ2-1 and V is TRBV20-1, with TRBD2 identical over 9 bases. With 3 bases clipped from V and 5 bases from J, the junction kept 2 bases outside the gene matches. CDR3 length: 13 residues. Looked up from germline, CDR1 is DFQATT and CDR2 is SNEGSKA (reference sequence).

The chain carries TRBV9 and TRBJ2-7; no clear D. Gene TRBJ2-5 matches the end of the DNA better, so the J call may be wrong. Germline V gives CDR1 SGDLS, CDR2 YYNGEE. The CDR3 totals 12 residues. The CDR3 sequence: CASSVQEETQYF. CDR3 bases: TGTGCCAGCAGCGTACAGGAAGAGACCCAGTACTTC.

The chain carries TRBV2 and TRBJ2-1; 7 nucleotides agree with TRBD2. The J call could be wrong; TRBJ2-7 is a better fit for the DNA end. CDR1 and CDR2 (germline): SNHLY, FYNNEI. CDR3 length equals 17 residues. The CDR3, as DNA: TGTGCCAGCAGCCCTGCCTTAGCGGGTAGCTCCTACAATGAGCAGTACTTC. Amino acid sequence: CASSPALAGSSYNEQYF.